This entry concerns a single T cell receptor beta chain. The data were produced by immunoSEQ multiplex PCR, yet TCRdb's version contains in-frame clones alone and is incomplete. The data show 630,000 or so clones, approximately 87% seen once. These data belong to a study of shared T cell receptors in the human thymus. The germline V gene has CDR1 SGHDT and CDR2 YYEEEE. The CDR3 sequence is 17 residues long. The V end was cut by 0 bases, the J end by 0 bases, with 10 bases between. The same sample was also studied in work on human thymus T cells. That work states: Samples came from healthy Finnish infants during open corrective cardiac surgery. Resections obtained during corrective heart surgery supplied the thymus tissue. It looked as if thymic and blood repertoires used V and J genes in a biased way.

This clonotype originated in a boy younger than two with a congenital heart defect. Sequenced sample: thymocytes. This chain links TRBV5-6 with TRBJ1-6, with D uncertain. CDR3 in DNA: TGTGCCAGCAGCTTGGCCGGAGCTAGCTCCTATAATTCACCCCTCCACTTT. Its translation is CASSLAGASSYNSPLHF.